This TCR beta chain was sequenced in a study of OX40 agonist ivuxolimab in advanced cancers. For the study at large: Averaging roughly 60 years in age, with a range of roughly 23 to 80, the cohort was about 83% male. Study results and limitations: Antigen specificity was not determined for the expanded peripheral T cells.

This clone was seen only once. Its antigen is not identified. The germline V gene encodes CDR1 MNHEY and CDR2 SVGAGI. Trimming took off 2 bases at V and 4 bases at J, with 3 bases between the two ends. CDR3 length: 11 residues. The table came from immunoSEQ multiplex PCR; TCRdb's copy has only in-frame clones and leaves some out. The sample lists roughly 93,000 clones; about four fifths were seen once. The sequenced sample was CD4+ or CD8+ T cells sorted from blood, obtained in a trial of the OX40 agonist ivuxolimab. The receptor was derived from an adult with an advanced solid tumor such as melanoma, head and neck, liver or kidney cancer. The V call is TRBV6-5, the J call TRBJ2-7; D is unresolved. The chain's CDR3 is CASSYRYEQYF. The CDR3 DNA is TGTGCCAGCAGTTACCGGTACGAGCAGTACTTC.